The source of this T cell receptor beta chain is a study of follicular helper T cells after annual influenza vaccination. Findings and caveats of the study: Successive annual vaccinations recalled a recurrent oligoclonal ICOS+CD38+ cTfh response with influenza-specific clonotypes.

The time point here: 2014-2015 season, pre-vaccination. As for this clone: Its antigen is still unknown.

The V gene end was trimmed by 2 bases and the J gene end by 1 base; junction bases not matched to a gene: 4. This CDR3 comprises 15 residues. Germline-derived CDR1 and CDR2 are SGHRS and YFSETQ. Sequenced by immunoSEQ multiplex PCR; TCRdb stores in-frame clones only, minus some. The profile shows roughly 2,300 clones, around 87% of them singletons. The sequence was collected from an adult who received the influenza vaccine. The rearrangement uses TRBV5-1 and TRBJ2-5, with TRBD1 identical over 8 bases. The sample in question was CXCR5+ CD38+ circulating T follicular helper cells from blood, obtained on the day of influenza vaccination. Subset noted: circulating Tfh, non-naive CD4+CXCR5+PD-1+ (ICOS+CD38+ or ICOS-CD38-). The CDR3 DNA follows: TGCGCCAGCAGCTTTCAAGGACAGGGCCAAGAGACCCAGTACTTC. It encodes CASSFQGQGQETQYF.